A selection of T cell receptor beta chains follows, all from one sample in a study of shared clonotypes between healthy human individuals. Assay: immunoSEQ multiplex PCR; the TCRdb copy retains only in-frame clones and omits some. The sample records 1.5 million to 2.5 million clones, approximately 95% being singletons. Sample: naive CD8+ T cells sorted from blood. The receptors were sampled from a man younger than 35 in good health. CDR3s include the opening cysteine and the closing phenylalanine or tryptophan. A D gene is named only where the DNA matches it firmly. The size entry is marked missing in some rows and otherwise reads once, few, many or a size class.

clone size,V gene,D gene,J gene,CDR3 protein,CDR3 DNA
few,TRBV7-6,TRBD1,TRBJ1-4,CASGDRGNEKLFF,TGTGCCAGCGGGGACAGGGGGAATGAAAAACTGTTTTTT
.,TRBV4-3,.,TRBJ2-7,CASSQVLTYEQYF,TGCGCCAGCAGCCAAGTACTTACCTACGAGCAGTACTTC
once,TRBV25-1,.,TRBJ2-7,CASSGTGLIDYEQYF,TGTGCCAGCAGTGGAACGGGCCTCATTGATTACGAGCAGTACTTC
.,TRBV7-9,TRBD2,TRBJ2-7,CASRGLAANEQYF,TGTGCCAGCAGGGGACTAGCGGCTAATGAGCAGTACTTC
once,TRBV27,TRBD2,TRBJ2-1,CASSLSAGDLYNEQFF,TGTGCCAGCAGTTTATCGGCGGGGGACCTCTACAATGAGCAGTTCTTC
.,TRBV4-1,.,TRBJ1-2,CASSQPDSGNVGYTF,TGCGCCAGCAGCCAACCCGACAGCGGAAATGTAGGCTACACCTTC
.,TRBV9,.,TRBJ2-7,CASSSHGGTAYEQYF,TGTGCCAGCAGCTCCCACGGGGGCACAGCCTACGAGCAGTACTTC
once,TRBV10-3,TRBD1,TRBJ2-7,CAISEPGTGHEQYF,TGTGCCATCAGTGAGCCAGGGACAGGGCACGAGCAGTACTTC
.,TRBV4-1,TRBD2,TRBJ2-7,CASSQEGREFYEQYF,TGCGCCAGCAGCCAAGAAGGGCGGGAGTTCTACGAGCAGTACTTC
.,TRBV11-2,.,TRBJ2-3,CASSSGGDTQYF,TGTGCCAGCAGCTCGGGTGGAGATACGCAGTATTTT
.,TRBV5-1,TRBD1,TRBJ1-1,CASSLEGGLSTEAFF,TGCGCCAGCAGCTTGGAAGGGGGCTTAAGCACTGAAGCTTTCTTT
once,TRBV9,TRBD2,TRBJ2-1,CASSVSSGDYNEQFF,TGTGCCAGCAGCGTAAGCAGCGGGGACTACAATGAGCAGTTCTTC
.,TRBV12-5,.,TRBJ1-5,CASGPGRAQGGVGNQPQHF,TGTGCTAGTGGTCCCGGCCGGGCACAGGGCGGCGTTGGCAATCAGCCCCAGCATTTT
.,TRBV15,.,TRBJ2-7,CATSRESSYIPYEQYF,TGTGCCACCAGCAGAGAATCCTCCTACATCCCTTACGAGCAGTACTTC
.,TRBV11-2,TRBD1,TRBJ2-1,CASSLGAGTAFNEQFF,TGTGCCAGCAGCTTAGGAGCCGGGACAGCGTTCAATGAGCAGTTCTTC
.,TRBV7-9,TRBD1,TRBJ1-4,CASSSDREGEKLFF,TGTGCCAGCAGCTCGGACAGGGAGGGAGAAAAACTGTTTTTT
.,TRBV27,TRBD2,TRBJ2-3,CASSLEGLAGETDTQYF,TGTGCCAGCAGTTTAGAGGGCCTAGCGGGAGAGACAGATACGCAGTATTTT
.,TRBV4-2,.,TRBJ2-7,CASSQVNGPEQYF,TGTGCCAGCAGCCAAGTAAACGGACCCGAGCAGTACTTC
.,TRBV29-1,TRBD1,TRBJ2-1,CSAEGTGDWNEQFF,TGCAGCGCCGAGGGGACAGGGGATTGGAATGAGCAGTTCTTC
.,TRBV13,TRBD1,TRBJ2-2,CASSLRDRGPGELFF,TGTGCCAGCAGCCTCCGGGACAGGGGACCCGGGGAGCTGTTTTTT
.,TRBV27,.,TRBJ2-7,CASSSPGRSYEQYF,TGTGCCAGCAGTTCCCCGGGACGCAGCTACGAGCAGTACTTC
.,TRBV9,.,TRBJ2-2,CASSSSYTGELFF,TGTGCCAGCAGCTCGAGCTACACCGGGGAGCTGTTTTTT
.,TRBV4-3,.,TRBJ2-5,CASSQVLGGVQETQYF,TGCGCCAGCAGCCAAGTACTGGGGGGAGTACAAGAGACCCAGTACTTC
.,TRBV5-1,.,TRBJ2-7,CASGDRAGNEQYF,TGCGCCAGCGGGGACCGCGCGGGAAACGAGCAGTACTTC
.,TRBV7-6,.,TRBJ2-7,CASSLAGDGVEQYF,TGTGCCAGCAGCTTAGCGGGGGATGGGGTTGAGCAGTACTTC
.,TRBV30,TRBD1,TRBJ1-1,CAWSRDSTNTEAFF,TGTGCCTGGAGTAGGGACAGTACGAACACTGAAGCTTTCTTT
.,TRBV4-3,.,TRBJ2-7,CASSQDEGLNYEQYF,TGCGCCAGCAGCCAAGATGAGGGACTTAACTACGAGCAGTACTTC
.,TRBV10-2,.,TRBJ2-1,CASTSQAAVFSYNEQFF,TGCGCCAGTACGTCACAGGCCGCAGTTTTCTCCTACAATGAGCAGTTCTTC
.,TRBV5-4,.,TRBJ2-2,CASTTRDTGELFF,TGTGCCAGCACCACCAGGGACACCGGGGAGCTGTTTTTT
.,TRBV6-4,TRBD2,TRBJ2-7,CASSSGTYSYEQYF,TGTGCCAGCAGTAGCGGGACCTACTCCTACGAGCAGTACTTC
.,TRBV7-9,TRBD1,TRBJ2-2,CASSSGTANTGELFF,TGTGCCAGCAGCTCCGGGACAGCGAACACCGGGGAGCTGTTTTTT
once,TRBV5-6,TRBD1,TRBJ2-7,CASSSRTGTYEQYF,TGTGCCAGCAGTTCGCGGACAGGGACCTACGAGCAGTACTTC
.,TRBV13,.,TRBJ1-1,CASRIQDNGPEAFF,TGTGCCAGCAGAATCCAGGATAACGGCCCTGAAGCTTTCTTT
.,TRBV21-1,.,TRBJ2-7,CASPRSPPTGLEQYF,TGTGCCAGCCCACGCAGTCCCCCAACAGGGCTCGAGCAGTACTTC
.,TRBV13,.,TRBJ2-2,CASSPGLTGELFF,TGTGCCAGCAGCCCGGGGCTGACCGGGGAGCTGTTTTTT